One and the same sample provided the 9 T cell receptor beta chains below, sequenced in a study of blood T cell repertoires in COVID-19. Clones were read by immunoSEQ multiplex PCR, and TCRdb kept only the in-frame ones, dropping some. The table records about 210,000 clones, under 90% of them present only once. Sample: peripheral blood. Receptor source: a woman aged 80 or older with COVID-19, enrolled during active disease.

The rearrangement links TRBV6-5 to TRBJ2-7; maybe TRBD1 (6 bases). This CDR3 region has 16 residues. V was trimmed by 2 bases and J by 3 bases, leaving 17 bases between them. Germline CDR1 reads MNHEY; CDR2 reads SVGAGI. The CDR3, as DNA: TGTGCCAGCAGTTACACTTCCACCGGGACAAACTACGAGCAGTACTTC. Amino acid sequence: CASSYTSTGTNYEQYF.

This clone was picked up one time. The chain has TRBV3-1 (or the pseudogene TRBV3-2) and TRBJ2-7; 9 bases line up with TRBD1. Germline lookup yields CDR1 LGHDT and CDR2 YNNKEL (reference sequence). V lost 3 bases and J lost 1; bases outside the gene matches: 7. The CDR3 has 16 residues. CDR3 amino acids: CASSQGQGIASYEQYF. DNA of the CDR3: TGTGCCAGCAGCCAGGGACAGGGTATAGCGTCCTACGAGCAGTACTTC.

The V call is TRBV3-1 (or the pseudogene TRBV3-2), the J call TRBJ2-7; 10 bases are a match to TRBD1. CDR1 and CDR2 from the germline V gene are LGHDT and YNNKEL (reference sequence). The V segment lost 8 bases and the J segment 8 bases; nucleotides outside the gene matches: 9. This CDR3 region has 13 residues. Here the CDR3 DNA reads TGTGCCAGCCGTTGGACAGGGGGATATAAGCAGTACTTC. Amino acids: CASRWTGGYKQYF.

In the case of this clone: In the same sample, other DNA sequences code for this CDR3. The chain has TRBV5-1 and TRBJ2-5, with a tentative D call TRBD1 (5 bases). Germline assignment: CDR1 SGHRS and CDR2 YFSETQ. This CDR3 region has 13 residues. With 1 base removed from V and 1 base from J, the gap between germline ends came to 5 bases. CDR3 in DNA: TGCGCCAGCAGCTTGCAGGGCCAAGAGACCCAGTACTTC. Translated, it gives CASSLQGQETQYF.

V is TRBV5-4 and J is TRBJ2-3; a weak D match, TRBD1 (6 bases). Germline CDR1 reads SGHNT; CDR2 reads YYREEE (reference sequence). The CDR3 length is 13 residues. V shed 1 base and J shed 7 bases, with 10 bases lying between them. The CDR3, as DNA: TGTGCCAGCAGCTTGCGGGACAACAATACGCAGTATTTT. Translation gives CASSLRDNNTQYF.

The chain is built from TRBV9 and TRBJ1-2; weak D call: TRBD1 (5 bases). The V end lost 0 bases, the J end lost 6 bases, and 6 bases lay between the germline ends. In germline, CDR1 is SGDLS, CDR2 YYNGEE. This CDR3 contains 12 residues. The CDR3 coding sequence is TGTGCCAGCAGCGTAGTAGGGGATGGCTACACCTTC. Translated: CASSVVGDGYTF.

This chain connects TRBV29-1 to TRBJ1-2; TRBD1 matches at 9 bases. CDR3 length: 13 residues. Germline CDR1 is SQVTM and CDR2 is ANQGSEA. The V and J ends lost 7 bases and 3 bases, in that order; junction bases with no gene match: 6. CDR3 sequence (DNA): TGCAGCGCCCGACAGGGGGAAGACTATGGCTACACCTTC. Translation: CSARQGEDYGYTF. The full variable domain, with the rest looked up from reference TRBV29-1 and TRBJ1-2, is SAVISQKPSRDICQRGTSLTIQCQVDSQVTMMFWYRQQPGQSLTLIATANQGSEATYESGFVIDKFPISRPNLTFSTLTVSNMSPEDSSIYLCSARQGEDYGYTFGSGTRLTVV.

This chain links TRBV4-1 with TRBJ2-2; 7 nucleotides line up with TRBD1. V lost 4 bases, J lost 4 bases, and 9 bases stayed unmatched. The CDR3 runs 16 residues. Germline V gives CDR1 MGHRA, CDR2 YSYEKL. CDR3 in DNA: TGCGCCAGCAGCCGAGAGAGGACAGGCGTCACCGGGGAGCTGTTTTTT. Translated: CASSRERTGVTGELFF.

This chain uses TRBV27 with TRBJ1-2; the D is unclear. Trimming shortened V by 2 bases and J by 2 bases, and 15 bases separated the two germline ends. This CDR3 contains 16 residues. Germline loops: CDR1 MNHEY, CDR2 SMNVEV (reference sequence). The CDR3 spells CASSLEFAASNYGYTF. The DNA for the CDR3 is TGTGCCAGCAGTTTAGAGTTTGCGGCCTCAAACTATGGCTACACCTTC.